This T cell receptor (beta chain) is drawn from a study of vaccination effects on CD4 cells after COVID-19. Study in general: Vaccination of participants consisted of two doses of either the BNT162b2 or mRNA-1273 vaccine. Study-wide points: Substantial clonal contraction characterized both infection- and vaccine-induced clones late after vaccination. Early post-infection timepoints were missing from the study, which also had few convalescent patients.

Of note for this clone: What it recognizes is unknown.

This CDR3 region has 13 residues. Trimming pared 3 bases from V and 6 bases from J, leaving 12 bases between. Per germline, CDR1 SGHKS and CDR2 YYEKEE (reference sequence). ViraFEST expansion of antigen-specific CD4+ T cells with viral peptide pools preceded sequencing. Scientists isolated CD4+ T cells after a roughly nine-day culture period ended. The person acquired a PCR-confirmed SARS-CoV-2 infection between March and December 2020. Each culture well received some 1.9 million PBMC. These cells were then cultured in IMDM with around 9.6 IU/ml IL-2 and 8.5 to 10 ug/ml peptides. TCRdb's table, derived via immunoSEQ multiplex PCR, lists solely in-frame clones and lacks some. This sample has approximately 38,000 clones, with 73% found just once.

This sequence was found in a human donor who had a prior SARS-CoV-2 infection. The sequenced sample was CD4+ T cells from PBMCs cultured with a peptide pool, obtained before COVID-19 vaccination. V gene TRBV5-5 combines with J gene TRBJ1-1; a possible D gene is TRBD1 (5 bases). The CDR3 sequence is CASSWGTWSEAFF. The DNA for the CDR3 is TGTGCCAGCAGCTGGGGGACTTGGTCTGAAGCTTTCTTT.